Shown below are 26 T cell receptor beta chains from a single sample sequenced in a study of blood T cell repertoires in COVID-19. Using immunoSEQ multiplex PCR, the repertoire was profiled, and TCRdb retains in-frame clones only, with some absent. The data show roughly 140,000 clones, with approximately 90% seen just once and under 3.5% held by the top ten. Specimen: peripheral blood. These receptors came from an older woman with active COVID-19.

The rearrangement joins TRBV27 to TRBJ2-2; D might be TRBD1 (5 bases). CDR3 length: 19 amino acids. The V end lost 6 bases, the J end lost 2 bases, and 25 bases lay between the germline ends. CDR1 is MNHEY, CDR2 SMNVEV, per germline (reference sequence). CDR3 amino acids: CASRNVASQGLFNTGELFF. Written as DNA, the CDR3 is TGTGCCAGCAGGAACGTGGCCAGCCAGGGCCTTTTTAACACCGGGGAGCTGTTTTTT.

The V and J genes are TRBV5-4 and TRBJ2-7; TRBD2 aligns across 8 bases. CDR1 and CDR2 from the germline V gene are SGHNT and YYREEE (reference sequence). This CDR3 has 15 amino acids. The trim removed 2 bases at V and 0 bases at J, leaving 4 bases unmatched. The CDR3 protein is CASSFSGTSSYEQYF. The CDR3 region has the DNA TGTGCCAGCAGCTTTTCCGGGACTAGCTCCTACGAGCAGTACTTC.

Here the CDR3 DNA reads TGCGCCAGCAGCCGAGAAGGGACTAGCGGGGGAGATACGCAGTATTTT. It encodes CASSREGTSGGDTQYF. V is TRBV4-1 and J is TRBJ2-3, with 14 nucleotides matching TRBD2. Germline trimming cut 4 bases from V and 5 bases from J; bases unmatched to any gene: 5. CDR3 size: 16 residues. Germline values: CDR1 MGHRA, CDR2 YSYEKL.

This chain uses TRBV14 with TRBJ2-7, with a weak D call TRBD2 (5 bases). Germline CDR1 is SGHDN and CDR2 is FVKESK. V lost 0 bases, J lost 0 bases, and 9 bases lay in between. This CDR3 is 15 amino acids long. This CDR3 is CASSQDSGSSYEQYF. CDR3 DNA sequence: TGTGCCAGCAGCCAAGACTCGGGGAGCTCCTACGAGCAGTACTTC.

The gene calls are TRBV4-1 and TRBJ2-3; TRBD2 aligns across 10 bases. This CDR3 region has 16 residues. CDR1 MGHRA and CDR2 YSYEKL come from the germline V gene. V dropped 3 bases and J dropped 5; count of bases not matched to a gene: 8. DNA of the CDR3: TGCGCCAGCAGCCATATTCTAGCGGGAGTTGGAGATACGCAGTATTTT. Its translation: CASSHILAGVGDTQYF.

This clone was picked up one time. J is TRBJ1-5 and V is TRBV6-2 or TRBV6-3; 9 bases fit TRBD1. Germline V gives CDR1 MNHEY, CDR2 SVGEGT. V lost 4 bases, J lost 6 bases, and 13 bases stayed unmatched. This CDR3 region has 17 residues. CDR3 nucleotides: TGTGCCAGCAGTTTGAGTCCTGGGACAGGGTACGGTCAGCCCCAGCATTTT. This codes for CASSLSPGTGYGQPQHF.

The rearrangement joins TRBV6-2 or TRBV6-3 to TRBJ2-7; 7 nucleotides line up with TRBD1. V lost 4 bases, J lost 2 bases, and 8 bases stayed unmatched. Germline V gene data show CDR1 as MNHEY and CDR2 as SVGEGT. The CDR3 is made up of 15 amino acids. CDR3 amino acids: CASSSAGTATYEQYF. The DNA for the CDR3 is TGTGCCAGCAGTTCGGCCGGGACAGCGACCTACGAGCAGTACTTC.

J is TRBJ1-1 and V is TRBV7-8; D is possibly TRBD1 (5 bases). From germline, CDR1 is SGHVS and CDR2 FQNEAQ. The CDR3 runs to 13 residues. V was shortened by 6 bases and J by 5 bases, with 13 bases between the two germline ends. This chain's CDR3 is CASSAQGRTEAFF. As DNA, the CDR3 is TGTGCCAGCAGTGCCCAGGGTAGGACTGAAGCTTTCTTT.

V is TRBV3-1 (or the pseudogene TRBV3-2) and J is TRBJ2-7, with D unresolved. The V end was cut by 6 bases, the J end by 5 bases, with 8 bases between. CDR3 size: 11 residues. Per germline, CDR1 LGHDT and CDR2 YNNKEL (reference sequence). As DNA, the CDR3 is TGTGCCAGCAGGGGCGCCGACGAGCAGTACTTC. Amino acids: CASRGADEQYF.

This chain connects TRBV14 to TRBJ2-2, with 7 bases identical to TRBD2. Trimming took 0 bases from V and 1 from J; bases not matched to a gene: 11. This CDR3 contains 19 residues. CDR1 is SGHDN and CDR2 is FVKESK in the germline V gene. This chain's CDR3 is CASSQEMRAGALNTGELFF. The CDR3 DNA follows: TGTGCCAGCAGCCAAGAGATGAGGGCGGGAGCTTTGAACACCGGGGAGCTGTTTTTT.

The gene calls are TRBV5-1 and TRBJ2-2, with 7 bases fitting TRBD1. Germline V gene sequence: CDR1 SGHRS, CDR2 YFSETQ. The CDR3 extends over 16 amino acids. J gave up 0 bases and V 4 bases, and 6 bases lay outside the gene matches. The CDR3 DNA follows: TGCGCCAGCAGCAGAACAGGGGTGACGAACACCGGGGAGCTGTTTTTT. This sequence encodes CASSRTGVTNTGELFF.

The CDR3, as DNA: TGTGCCAGCAGCCAGGGAACCACAGGGGGCGAGACCCAGTACTTC. It is translated as CASSQGTTGGETQYF. The chain combines TRBV14 with TRBJ2-5, with 9 bases matching TRBD1. The CDR3 has 15 amino acids. CDR1 is SGHDN, CDR2 FVKESK, per germline. The J segment lost 5 bases and the V segment lost 3 bases, leaving 7 bases of the junction unmatched.

The V gene is TRBV6-6, the J gene TRBJ2-3, with 7 bases matching TRBD2. The length of the CDR3 is 13 residues. The germline gives CDR1 MNHNY, CDR2 SVGAGI (reference sequence). J lost 4 bases, V lost 5 bases, and 3 bases had no gene match. The CDR3 sequence is CASSNLAADTQYF. For the CDR3, the DNA is TGTGCCAGCAGTAACCTAGCGGCAGATACGCAGTATTTT.

This chain uses TRBV9 with TRBJ2-7; TRBD2 might be the D (5 bases). CDR1 and CDR2 (germline): SGDLS, YYNGEE. The CDR3 consists of 14 residues. V lost 3 bases, J lost 5 bases, and 15 bases lay in between. The CDR3, as DNA: TGTGCCAGCAGCGGGACCCCATCCGGGGACGAGCAGTACTTC. It translates to CASSGTPSGDEQYF.

The rearrangement joins TRBV6-2 or TRBV6-3 to TRBJ2-1, with 10 bases that match TRBD2. Trimming took 3 bases from V and 4 from J; bases not matched to a gene: 9. The V gene's germline CDR1 is MNHEY and CDR2 SVGEGT. The CDR3 runs to 17 residues. The CDR3 loop is CASSYSKREGLYNEQFF. In nucleotides, the CDR3 is TGTGCCAGCAGTTATTCCAAGCGGGAGGGGCTGTACAATGAGCAGTTCTTC.

The count of this clone is one. The V gene is TRBV20-1, the J gene TRBJ1-2; D possibly corresponds to TRBD1 (6 bases). Germline CDR1 reads DFQATT; CDR2 reads SNEGSKA (reference sequence). Deletions cut 5 bases from V and 8 bases from J, with 12 bases between. The CDR3 contains 11 residues. CDR3 in DNA: TGCAGTGCTGGAAGGGGGGGAGGCTACACCTTC. Protein: CSAGRGGGYTF.

V gene TRBV4-3 combines with J gene TRBJ2-1, with a possible D match to TRBD2 (6 bases). Trimming removed 0 bases from V and 9 bases from J, with 15 bases in between. CDR1 LGHNA and CDR2 YSLEER come from the germline V gene. This CDR3 comprises 15 residues. Here the CDR3 reads CASSQDGGAGGEQFF. The CDR3 nucleotides read TGCGCCAGCAGCCAAGATGGTGGGGCCGGGGGTGAGCAGTTCTTC.

This clone was counted once. V usage is TRBV6-1 and J usage is TRBJ1-1; the match to TRBD1 covers 9 bases. The CDR3 extends over 13 amino acids. From germline, CDR1 is MNHNS and CDR2 SASEGT. V trimming: 2 bases; J trimming: 11 bases; junction bases outside the gene matches: 6. The CDR3 loop reads CASSEYGTGNAFF. The CDR3 DNA reads as TGTGCCAGCAGTGAATATGGGACAGGGAATGCTTTCTTT.

This chain links TRBV4-3 with TRBJ1-2, with 7 positions matching TRBD1. The CDR3 is made up of 16 amino acids. Unmatched junction bases numbered 12, after V lost 4 bases and J lost 4 bases. The germline V gene has CDR1 LGHNA and CDR2 YSLEER. The DNA of the CDR3 is TGCGCCAGCAGCCCCAGCGAGGGGGCGCGGGTCTATGGCTACACCTTC. Its translation is CASSPSEGARVYGYTF.

V usage is TRBV29-1 and J usage is TRBJ2-3, with TRBD2 identical over 10 bases. CDR1 and CDR2 from the germline V gene are SQVTM and ANQGSEA. V lost 5 bases to trimming and J lost 5 bases; unmatched junction nucleotides: 13. The CDR3 is 16 residues long. This CDR3 reads CSVRGVHTSGKDTQYF. For the CDR3, the DNA is TGCAGCGTTCGGGGGGTTCATACTAGCGGGAAAGATACGCAGTATTTT.

The chain combines TRBV7-5 with TRBJ2-7; whether TRBD2, the table's D call, matches the DNA was not checked. TRBV7-5 corresponds to a pseudogene. This CDR3 has 19 residues. The CDR3 coding sequence is TGTGTCAGAAGCTTACCGGGACTAGCTCCCCTAGGGAACTCCTACGAGCAGTACTTC. Its translation: CVRSLPGLAPLGNSYEQYF.

J is TRBJ2-1 and V is TRBV5-1; 8 nucleotides align to TRBD1. CDR3 size: 16 residues. Germline V gene data show CDR1 as SGHRS and CDR2 as YFSETQ. With V trimmed by 4 bases and J by 7 bases, 13 bases remained unmatched. CDR3 bases: TGCGCCAGCAGCGCCACAGGGGGTGACGTCGCGAATGAGCAGTTCTTC. It yields the protein CASSATGGDVANEQFF. The complete variable domain, with remaining parts taken from reference TRBV5-1 and TRBJ2-1, reads KAGVTQTPRYLIKTRGQQVTLSCSPISGHRSVSWYQQTPGQGLQFLFEYFSETQRNKGNFPGRFSGRQFSNSRSEMNVSTLELGDSALYLCASSATGGDVANEQFFGPGTRLTVL.

J is TRBJ2-1 and V is TRBV10-1, with 8 bases identical to TRBD1. The CDR3 length is 14 residues. Germline loops: CDR1 WNHNN, CDR2 SYGVQD (reference sequence). CDR3 sequence: CAQLKPGQEGEQFF. In nucleotides, the CDR3 is TGCGCTCAGTTAAAGCCGGGACAGGAGGGTGAGCAGTTCTTC.

This clone turned up a few times. The chain combines TRBV4-2 with TRBJ2-7; maybe TRBD1 (5 bases). Germline lookup yields CDR1 LGHNA and CDR2 YNFKEQ. The V gene lost 5 bases and the J gene lost 7 bases, with 15 bases spanning the gap. The CDR3 totals 13 residues. CDR3 nucleotide sequence: TGTGCCAGCAGCTCCAGTCTGGGGCAAGAGCAGTACTTC. This gives the protein CASSSSLGQEQYF.

The chain combines TRBV3-1 (or the pseudogene TRBV3-2) with TRBJ1-2; 7 nucleotides match TRBD1. J was trimmed by 5 bases and V by 3 bases; bases with no gene match: 12. This CDR3 has 16 residues. Germline CDR1 reads LGHDT; CDR2 reads YNNKEL (reference sequence). Here the CDR3 reads CASSHNYLTGEYGYTF. CDR3 nucleotides: TGTGCCAGCAGCCACAACTACCTCACAGGGGAATATGGCTACACCTTC.

To note about this clone: At one end, the junction sequence differs from germline, possibly due to a read error. The V call is TRBV7-9, the J call TRBJ2-7; maybe TRBD2 (5 bases). The CDR3 totals 13 residues. Germline V gene data show CDR1 as SEHNR and CDR2 as FQNEAQ (reference sequence). DNA for the CDR3: TGTGCCAGCAGCTTAGGGGGAAGGGAGTCTTTGGACTTC. This gives the protein CASSLGGRESLDF.